The TCR beta chain described here comes from a study of vaccination and CD4 T cells after COVID-19 (dated by TCRdb to 2022 to 2024). Study-wide context: SARS-CoV-2 positivity had been established in the convalescent patients by nasal swab PCR, and mild disease was recorded in roughly ten of these patients and severe disease in one. The convalescent cohort included six males and four females, with two Hispanic individuals, seven Caucasians, two Asians and one multiracial person. Participants received two doses of either the Pfizer-BioNTech BNT162b2 vaccine (n=8) or the Moderna mRNA-1273 vaccine (n=2). Post-COVID blood samples from convalescent patients were collected a median of around 110 days after diagnosis, with a range of about 30 to 170 days. The time from the second vaccine dose to post-vaccine blood sampling had a median of approximately 72 days and ranged from roughly 13 to 241 days. The cultures were stimulated with overlapping spike peptide pools from SARS-CoV-2 and from the common cold coronaviruses HCoV-NL63, HCoV-OC43 and HCoV-229E. As controls, cultures received a CEFX viral epitope pool (the positive control), an HIV-1 Nef peptide pool (the negative control), or no peptide at all. In over 8 COVID-19 convalescent patients and a few infection-naive healthy vaccine recipients, researchers compared the spike-specific CD4+ TCR repertoire from before mRNA vaccination with the repertoire from after. Paper-wide results and their limitations: The median count of SARS-CoV-2-reactive clonotypes went up from 20 to 25 after infection to roughly 38 after vaccination, although the change was not significant. Relatively few convalescent patients were included in the study, and early timepoints after natural infection were not analyzed. In convalescent patients, a median approximately 83% of post-vaccine SARS-CoV-2-reactive clones were detected only after vaccination, suggesting vaccine-specific priming. Of the vaccine-specific clones found in convalescent patients, nearly all (304 of 307) were mono-reactive for SARS-CoV-2 spike instead of being cross-reactive with common cold coronaviruses.

Sample treatment or condition, as interpreted from the label and publication: approximately 11-day PBMC culture with coronavirus spike peptide pools or control peptides (ViraFEST assay). The ViraFEST assay, used in the study, expanded antigen-specific T cells with peptide pools and then identified the expanded clonotypes through TCR sequencing. The convalescent patients' positive SARS-CoV-2 PCR tests were from March to December 2020, which was before the Alpha, Beta and Delta variants emerged in the United States. PBMCs were cultured at around 2 million per well in IMDM supplemented with about 5.5% human AB serum and about 9.5 IU/ml IL-2, with roughly 10 ug/ml peptide pools added. On days 3 and 7, half of the culture medium was replaced with fresh IL-2-containing medium. CD4+ T cells were isolated after around 9 days of culture through negative selection using the EasySep CD4+ T cell isolation kit. Ficoll-Paque Plus gradient centrifugation was used to isolate PBMCs from whole blood, and the isolated PBMCs were then either used fresh or cryopreserved at -140C. Triplicate wells were generally used for each culture condition.

The junction shows trimming of 3 bases on V and 8 bases on J, and the gene matches do not reach 7 bases of it. Including the terminal cysteine and phenylalanine, the CDR3 comprises 15 residues. Of all the DNA, just the CDR3 is kept, 45 bases in frame from base 1. The germline V gene (reference sequence) provides CDR1 SGHAT and CDR2 FQDESV. In this sample, this clonotype turned up a few times. The antigen it binds to is not known. Base quality data are lacking; no much larger clone is found one base away. Libraries were made using PCR. At the Johns Hopkins FTIC core, DNA from the cultured CD4+ T cells underwent TCR sequencing with the Oncomine TCR Beta short-read assay. The QIAamp micro DNA kit was used to extract genomic DNA from the cultured CD4+ T cells. The Oncomine TCR Beta libraries from cultured CD4+ T cells were pooled using unique dual indexes and then sequenced on an Illumina iSeq 100. As for the original processing: Non-productive sequences were removed, and CDR3s not starting with C, not ending with F or W, or shorter than 7 amino acids were discarded. Antigen-specific clonotypes were identified with the MANAFEST web application by comparing peptide-stimulated wells with reference and other culture wells. To be called positive, a clone needed an FDR below 0.05, an odds ratio above 5, and a productive frequency above 0.1% in at least two of three replicate wells. Cross-reactive clonotypes were defined as significantly expanded in both SARS-CoV-2 spike wells and at least one common cold coronavirus spike condition. Using R version 3.6.1, CDR3 homology was evaluated through Levenshtein distances (stringdist) along with unrooted phylogenetic trees (ape). TCRdb applied fastp at Q25 and MiXCR to the public reads, then kept only in-frame beta chains. Entries are consolidated by CDR3 protein sequence, retaining the most common genes and DNA. TCRdb, not the original authors, processed these V and J calls. The sample yields roughly 11,000 distinct CDR3 sequences; about 42% were counted once. The ten largest clones represent 29% of the sample.

This TCR derives from a human donor who had recovered from COVID-19. The receptor chain draws on TRBV11-1 and TRBJ1-2, with 12 middle bases fitting TRBD1. Sequencing input: CD4+ T cells from blood, cultured in vitro. The CDR3 protein: CASSLGTGGGIGYTF. Read as DNA, the sequence is TGTGCCAGCAGCTTGGGGACAGGGGGCGGGATCGGCTACACCTTC.